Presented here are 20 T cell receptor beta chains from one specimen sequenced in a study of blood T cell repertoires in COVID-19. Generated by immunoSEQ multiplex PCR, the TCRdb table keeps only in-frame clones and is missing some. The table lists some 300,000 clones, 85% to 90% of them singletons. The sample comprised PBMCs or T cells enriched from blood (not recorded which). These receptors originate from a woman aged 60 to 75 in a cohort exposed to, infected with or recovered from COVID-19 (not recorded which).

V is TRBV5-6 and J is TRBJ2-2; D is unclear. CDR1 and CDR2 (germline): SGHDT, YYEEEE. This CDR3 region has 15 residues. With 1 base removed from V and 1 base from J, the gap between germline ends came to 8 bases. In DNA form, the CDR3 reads TGTGCCAGCAGCTTGCCGGGTAGGAACACCGGGGAGCTGTTTTTT. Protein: CASSLPGRNTGELFF.

The CDR3 loop is CASRASGRVPETQYF. Here the CDR3 DNA reads TGTGCCAGCAGGGCTAGCGGGAGAGTCCCAGAGACCCAGTACTTC. The V and J genes are TRBV2 and TRBJ2-5, with 10 bases lining up with TRBD2. The CDR3 has 15 amino acids. The J segment lost 4 bases and the V segment lost 6 bases, leaving 8 bases of the junction unmatched. From germline, CDR1 is SNHLY and CDR2 FYNNEI.

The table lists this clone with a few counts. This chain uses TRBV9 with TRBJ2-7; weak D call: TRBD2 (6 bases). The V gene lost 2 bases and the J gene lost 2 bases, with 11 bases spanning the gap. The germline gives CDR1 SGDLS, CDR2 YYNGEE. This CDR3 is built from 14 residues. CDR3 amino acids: CASSVRLGPYEQYF. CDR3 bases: TGTGCCAGCAGCGTGAGACTAGGACCCTACGAGCAGTACTTC.

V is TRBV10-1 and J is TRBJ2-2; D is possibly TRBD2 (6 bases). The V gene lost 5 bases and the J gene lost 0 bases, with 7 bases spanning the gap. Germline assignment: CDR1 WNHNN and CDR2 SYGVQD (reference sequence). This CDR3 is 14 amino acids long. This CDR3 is CASSTSPNTGELFF. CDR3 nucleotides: TGCGCCAGCAGTACTAGCCCGAACACCGGGGAGCTGTTTTTT.

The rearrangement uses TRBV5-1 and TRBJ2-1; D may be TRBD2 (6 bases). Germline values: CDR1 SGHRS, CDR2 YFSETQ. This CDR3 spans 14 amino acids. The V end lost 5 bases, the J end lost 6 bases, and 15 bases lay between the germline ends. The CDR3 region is CASRGTGVPNEQFF. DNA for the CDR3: TGCGCCAGCAGGGGGACGGGAGTACCCAATGAGCAGTTCTTC.

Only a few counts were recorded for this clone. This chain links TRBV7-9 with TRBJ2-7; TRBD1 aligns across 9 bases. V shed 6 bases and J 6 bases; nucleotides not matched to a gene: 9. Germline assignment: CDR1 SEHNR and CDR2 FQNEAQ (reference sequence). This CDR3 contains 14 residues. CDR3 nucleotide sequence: TGTGCCAGCAGATCCGGGACAGGGTCTTCCGAGCAGTACTTC. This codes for CASRSGTGSSEQYF.

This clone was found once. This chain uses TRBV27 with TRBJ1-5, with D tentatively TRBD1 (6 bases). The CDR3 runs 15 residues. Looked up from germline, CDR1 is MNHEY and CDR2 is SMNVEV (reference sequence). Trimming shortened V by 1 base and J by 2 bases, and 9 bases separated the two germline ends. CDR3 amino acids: CASSLWGRRNQPQHF. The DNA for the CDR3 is TGTGCCAGCAGTTTATGGGGGCGTCGCAATCAGCCCCAGCATTTT.

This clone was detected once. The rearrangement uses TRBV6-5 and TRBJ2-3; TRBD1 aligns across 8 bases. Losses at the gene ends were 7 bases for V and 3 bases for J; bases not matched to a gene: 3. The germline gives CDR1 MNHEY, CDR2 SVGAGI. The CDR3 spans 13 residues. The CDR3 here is CASTRTGTDTQYF. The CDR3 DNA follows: TGTGCCAGCACCCGGACAGGGACAGATACGCAGTATTTT.

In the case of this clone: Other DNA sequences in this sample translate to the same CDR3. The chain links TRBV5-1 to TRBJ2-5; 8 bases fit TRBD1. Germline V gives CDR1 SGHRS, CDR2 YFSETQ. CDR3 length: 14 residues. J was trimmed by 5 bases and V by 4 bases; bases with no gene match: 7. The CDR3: CASSRGQGGETQYF. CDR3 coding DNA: TGCGCCAGCAGCAGAGGACAGGGAGGTGAGACCCAGTACTTC.

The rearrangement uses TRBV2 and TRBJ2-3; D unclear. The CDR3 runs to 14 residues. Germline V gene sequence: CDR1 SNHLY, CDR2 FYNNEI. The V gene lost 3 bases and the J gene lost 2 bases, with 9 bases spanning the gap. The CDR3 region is CASSDPSVTDTQYF. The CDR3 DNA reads TGTGCCAGCAGTGATCCGAGCGTCACAGATACGCAGTATTTT.

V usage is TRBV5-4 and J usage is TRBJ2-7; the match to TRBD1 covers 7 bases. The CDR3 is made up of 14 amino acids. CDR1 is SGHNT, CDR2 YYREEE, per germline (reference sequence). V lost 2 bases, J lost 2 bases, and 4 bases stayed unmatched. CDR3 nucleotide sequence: TGTGCCAGCAGCTTACTGGGACAGACCTACGAGCAGTACTTC. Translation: CASSLLGQTYEQYF.

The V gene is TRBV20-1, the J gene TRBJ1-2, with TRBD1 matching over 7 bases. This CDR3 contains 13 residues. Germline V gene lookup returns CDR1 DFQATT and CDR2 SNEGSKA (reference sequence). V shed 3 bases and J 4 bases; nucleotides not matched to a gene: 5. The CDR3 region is CSASTGDRYGYTF. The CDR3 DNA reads TGCAGTGCTAGTACAGGGGACCGCTATGGCTACACCTTC.

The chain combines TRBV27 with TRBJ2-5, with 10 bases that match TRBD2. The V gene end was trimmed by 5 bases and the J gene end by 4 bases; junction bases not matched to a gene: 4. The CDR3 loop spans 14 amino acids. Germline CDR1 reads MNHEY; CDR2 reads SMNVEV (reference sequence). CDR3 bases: TGTGCCAGCAGTCCTAGCGGGAGCCCAGAGACCCAGTACTTC. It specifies CASSPSGSPETQYF.

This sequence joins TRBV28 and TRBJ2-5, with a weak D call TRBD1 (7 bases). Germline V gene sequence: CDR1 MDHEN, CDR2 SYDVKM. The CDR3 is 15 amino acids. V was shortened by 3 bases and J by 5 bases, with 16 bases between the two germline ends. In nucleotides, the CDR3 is TGTGCCAGCAGTTTTAGCGGAGCAGGGGGGGAGACCCAGTACTTC. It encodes CASSFSGAGGETQYF.

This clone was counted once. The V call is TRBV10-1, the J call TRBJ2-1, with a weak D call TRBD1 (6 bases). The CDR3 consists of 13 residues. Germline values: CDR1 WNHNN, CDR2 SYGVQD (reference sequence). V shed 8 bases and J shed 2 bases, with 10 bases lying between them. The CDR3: CASARDTYNEQFF. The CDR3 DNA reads TGCGCCAGCGCCCGGGACACCTACAATGAGCAGTTCTTC.

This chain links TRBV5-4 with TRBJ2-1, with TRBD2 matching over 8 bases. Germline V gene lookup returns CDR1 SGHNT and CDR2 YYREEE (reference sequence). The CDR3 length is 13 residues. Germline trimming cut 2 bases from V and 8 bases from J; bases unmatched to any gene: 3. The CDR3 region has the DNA TGTGCCAGCAGCTTAAGCGGGAGTTATGAGCAGTTCTTC. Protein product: CASSLSGSYEQFF.

CDR3 nucleotides: TGTGCCAGCAGCGGAGGCCCTGGGTGGGGCGAGACCCAGTACTTC. Translation: CASSGGPGWGETQYF. The V call is TRBV9, the J call TRBJ2-5; a weak D match, TRBD1 (5 bases). Trimming shortened V by 3 bases and J by 5 bases, and 17 bases separated the two germline ends. The CDR3 covers 15 residues. Germline V lookup: CDR1 SGDLS, CDR2 YYNGEE.

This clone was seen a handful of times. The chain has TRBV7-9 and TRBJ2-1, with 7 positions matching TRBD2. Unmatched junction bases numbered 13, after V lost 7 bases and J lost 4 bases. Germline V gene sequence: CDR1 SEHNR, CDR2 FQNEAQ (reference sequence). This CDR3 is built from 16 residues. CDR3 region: CASTYPGGGVYNEQFF. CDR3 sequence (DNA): TGTGCCAGCACCTACCCTGGGGGAGGGGTATACAATGAGCAGTTCTTC. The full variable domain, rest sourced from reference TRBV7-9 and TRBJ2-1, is DTGVSQNPRHKITKRGQNVTFRCDPISEHNRLYWYRQTLGQGPEFLTYFQNEAQLEKSRLLSDRFSAERPKGSFSTLEIQRTEQGDSAMYLCASTYPGGGVYNEQFFGPGTRLTVL.

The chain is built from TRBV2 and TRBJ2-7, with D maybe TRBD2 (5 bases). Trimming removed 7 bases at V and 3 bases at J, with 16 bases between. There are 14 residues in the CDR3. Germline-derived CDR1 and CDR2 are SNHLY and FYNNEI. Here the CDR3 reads CASIAERMHYEQYF. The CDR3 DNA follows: TGTGCCAGCATCGCGGAGCGGATGCACTACGAGCAGTACTTC.

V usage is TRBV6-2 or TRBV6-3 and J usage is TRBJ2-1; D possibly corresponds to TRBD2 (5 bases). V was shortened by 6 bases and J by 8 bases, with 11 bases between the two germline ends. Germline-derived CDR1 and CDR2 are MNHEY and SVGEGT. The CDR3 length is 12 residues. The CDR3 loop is CASSPTEDEQFF. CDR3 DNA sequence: TGTGCCAGCAGCCCCACGGAGGATGAGCAGTTCTTC.